The 15 T cell receptor beta chains presented below share a single source sample, sequenced in a study of CD8 T cells in Susac syndrome (dated by TCRdb to about 2019). Libraries were built with the immunoSEQ multiplex PCR assay. RNA was extracted with the RNeasy kit and about 0.5 to 1 ug was reverse transcribed using random hexamers. The raw public reads went through TCRdb reprocessing: fastp at Q25, MiXCR clone calling, in-frame beta chains kept. Records with the same CDR3 protein are collapsed into one entry carrying the most frequent genes and DNA. In all, the sample holds 100,000 to 150,000 distinct CDR3 sequences, and approximately 96% of those were seen once. The top ten clones comprise 0.087% of the sample. Sequenced input: CD4+ T cells from PBMCs. The receptor source for this set is a human donor in good health.

The genes are TRBV19 and TRBJ2-2; maybe TRBD2 (5 bases). This CDR3 spans 16 amino acids. Germline CDR1 is LNHDA and CDR2 is SQIVND (reference sequence). V was trimmed by 3 bases and J by 3 bases, leaving 14 bases between them. The CDR3 bases are TGTGCCAGTAGTATTCTATGGAGGTCGGACACCGGGGAGCTGTTTTTT. Its translation: CASSILWRSDTGELFF.

The chain uses TRBV12-3 or TRBV12-4 and TRBJ1-4; possible D gene TRBD1, 5 bases. There are 15 residues in the CDR3. Between the trimmed V and J ends, which lost 3 bases and 0 bases, there was a span of 8 bases. CDR3 sequence: CASSFSGSTNEKLFF. CDR3 nucleotide sequence: TGTGCCAGCAGTTTTTCAGGGTCAACTAATGAAAAACTGTTTTTT.

This chain connects TRBV7-9 to TRBJ2-5; D may match TRBD1 or TRBD2 (5 bases each). The length of the CDR3 is 14 residues. Germline V gene data show CDR1 as SEHNR and CDR2 as FQNEAQ (reference sequence). Trimming removed 0 bases from V and 7 bases from J, with 12 bases in between. The CDR3 DNA sequence: TGTGCCAGCAGCTTAGCCCCCATCGGGGCGACCCAGTACTTC. It specifies CASSLAPIGATQYF.

To note about this clonotype: The missing conserved phenylalanine or tryptophan at the end of this CDR3 makes a read error likely. The chain recombines TRBV6-6 with TRBJ1-2; D might be TRBD1 (6 bases). From germline, CDR1 is MNHNY and CDR2 SVGAGI (reference sequence). Between the trimmed V and J ends, which lost 6 bases and 4 bases, there was a span of 12 bases. This CDR3 has 13 amino acids. CDR3 sequence (DNA): TGTGCCAGCAGCCGCCAGGGGAGCTATGGCTACACCGTC. Translated, it gives CASSRQGSYGYTV.

This chain joins TRBV14 and TRBJ2-3; D is unclear. Trimming cost V 3 bases and J 6 bases, with 7 bases left between them. The CDR3 has 12 amino acids. CDR1 is SGHDN, CDR2 FVKESK, per germline. CDR3 coding DNA: TGTGCCAGCAGCCAGGGCGTGGATACGCAGTATTTT. Its protein is CASSQGVDTQYF.

The rearrangement links TRBV6-5 to TRBJ2-1; 7 bases match TRBD1. V lost 0 bases to trimming and J lost 9 bases; unmatched junction nucleotides: 8. The germline gives CDR1 MNHEY, CDR2 SVGAGI. The CDR3 spans 15 residues. This CDR3 reads CASSYSGTEAIEQFF. The CDR3 DNA reads as TGTGCCAGCAGTTACTCCGGGACAGAGGCAATTGAGCAGTTCTTC.

V gene TRBV10-2 combines with J gene TRBJ1-1; TRBD1 might be the D (5 bases). Germline V CDR1 and CDR2: WSHSY, SAAADI. This CDR3 comprises 12 residues. The V and J ends lost 0 bases and 8 bases respectively, with 7 bases between them. CDR3 nucleotide sequence: TGCGCCAGCAGTGAGTCGAGGACAGAAGCTTTCTTT. It is translated as CASSESRTEAFF.

The gene calls are TRBV7-2 and TRBJ1-2; perhaps TRBD1 as D (5 bases). The V and J ends lost 5 bases and 5 bases respectively, with 18 bases between them. In germline, CDR1 is SGHTA, CDR2 FQGNSA. CDR3 size: 15 residues. CDR3 DNA sequence: TGTGCCAGCAGCGCTAGGGGACGGTTTGGTTATGGCTACACCTTC. This encodes CASSARGRFGYGYTF.

The chain combines TRBV29-1 with TRBJ1-2; TRBD1 might be the D (5 bases). Deletions cut 4 bases from V and 5 bases from J, with 17 bases between. Germline CDR1 and CDR2: SQVTM and ANQGSEA. This CDR3 has 14 amino acids. CDR3 nucleotides: TGCAGCGTTGGAGATACAGGATTTGGGTATGGCTACACCTTC. It yields the protein CSVGDTGFGYGYTF. Looking up the rest from reference TRBV29-1 and TRBJ1-2 gives the full variable domain: SAVISQKPSRDICQRGTSLTIQCQVDSQVTMMFWYRQQPGQSLTLIATANQGSEATYESGFVIDKFPISRPNLTFSTLTVSNMSPEDSSIYLCSVGDTGFGYGYTFGSGTRLTVV.

The chain has TRBV20-1 and TRBJ1-5; 11 positions match TRBD1. The CDR3 totals 18 residues. From germline, CDR1 is DFQATT and CDR2 SNEGSKA (reference sequence). CDR3 bases: TGCAGCACCGCCCGGGACAGGGGGTTCGGAAATAGCAATCAGCCCCAGCATTTT. Amino acids: CSTARDRGFGNSNQPQHF.

The V gene is TRBV29-1, the J gene TRBJ1-2; 12 nucleotides line up with TRBD1. This CDR3 comprises 15 residues. Germline CDR1 is SQVTM and CDR2 is ANQGSEA. Unmatched junction bases numbered 10, after V lost 7 bases and J lost 4 bases. CDR3 nucleotide sequence: TGCAGCGCCCGGGACAGGGGGCCCCTAGGCTATGGCTACACCTTC. Its translation is CSARDRGPLGYGYTF.

The chain has TRBV12-3 or TRBV12-4 and TRBJ1-2; D unresolved. The CDR3 totals 13 residues. The V gene lost 4 bases and the J gene lost 8 bases, with 14 bases spanning the gap. The CDR3 region is CASSSLAGEGYTF. The CDR3 DNA reads as TGTGCCAGCAGTTCCCTGGCCGGGGAAGGCTACACCTTC.

The V and J genes are TRBV4-3 and TRBJ2-2; D possibly corresponds to TRBD1 (5 bases). The germline V and J ends were trimmed by 1 base and 3 bases, with 9 bases remaining between them. The length of the CDR3 is 15 residues. Per germline, CDR1 LGHNA and CDR2 YSLEER. The chain's CDR3 is CASSQVQGYTGELFF. The CDR3 DNA is TGCGCCAGCAGCCAAGTGCAGGGTTACACCGGGGAGCTGTTTTTT.

V gene TRBV19 combines with J gene TRBJ2-1, with TRBD1 as a possible D gene (6 bases). From germline, CDR1 is LNHDA and CDR2 SQIVND (reference sequence). The CDR3 covers 15 residues. V was cut by 5 bases and J by 8 bases, with 19 bases left in between. The CDR3 sequence is CASSPMAGDTHEQFF. The CDR3 DNA is TGTGCCAGTAGTCCAATGGCCGGGGACACACATGAGCAGTTCTTC.

The V and J genes are TRBV7-2 and TRBJ2-7; D is perhaps TRBD1 (6 bases). Deletions cut 3 bases from V and 5 bases from J, with 17 bases between. Germline V gene sequence: CDR1 SGHTA, CDR2 FQGNSA. This CDR3 spans 15 amino acids. DNA of the CDR3: TGTGCCAGCAGCTTCTTTGATGGTTGGGGGCACGAGCAGTACTTC. Its translation: CASSFFDGWGHEQYF.